A single sample is the source of the 23 T cell receptor beta chains below, sequenced in a study of T-cell memory formation after mild COVID-19. One entry per CDR3 protein, called by TCRdb with MiXCR from the 5' RACE reads. The sample records fewer than 350,000 distinct CDR3 sequences, 15% being singletons. Source material: PBMCs or a T cell subset sorted from them (not recorded which). The receptors stem from a man aged 18 to 30 who had mild COVID-19 (a few samples of this study predate the infection). Cell type and time point are not known.

This clonotype was detected a few times. The chain links TRBV6-2 or TRBV6-3 to TRBJ2-5, with D tentatively TRBD2 (5 bases). The V end was cut by 8 bases, the J end by 4 bases, with 14 bases between. CDR3 size: 13 residues. The germline V gene encodes CDR1 MNHEY and CDR2 SVGEGT. The CDR3 DNA reads TGTGCCAGCGAGGAGGCTAGCCGAGAGACCCAGTACTTC. It translates to CASEEASRETQYF.

There are a few counts of this clonotype. The V call is TRBV15, the J call TRBJ1-5; D remains ambiguous. The CDR3 is 15 amino acids. V was shortened by 0 bases and J by 3 bases, with 9 bases between the two germline ends. CDR1 and CDR2 from the germline V gene are LNHNV and YYDKDF (reference sequence). CDR3 coding DNA: TGTGCCACCAGCAGAGATTTGGGGAACAATCAGCCCCAGCATTTT. It specifies CATSRDLGNNQPQHF.

The rearrangement uses TRBV20-1 and TRBJ2-3; tentatively, D is TRBD2 (7 bases). V lost 2 bases and J lost 4, with 13 bases in between. CDR1 and CDR2 from the germline V gene are DFQATT and SNEGSKA (reference sequence). This CDR3 contains 14 residues. CDR3 amino acids: CSARKVGGPDTQYF. The CDR3 DNA sequence: TGCAGTGCTAGAAAGGTGGGGGGGCCAGATACGCAGTATTTT.

This clonotype appeared a few times. The J gene is TRBJ1-2, the V gene TRBV29-1; D not certain. Germline V gene lookup returns CDR1 SQVTM and CDR2 ANQGSEA. V lost 7 bases to trimming and J lost 4 bases, with 16 bases between them. The CDR3 spans 13 residues. DNA of the CDR3: TGCAGCGCATCCCGAGCCGGGAGCTATGGCTACACCTTC. Amino acids: CSASRAGSYGYTF.

This clonotype has just a few counts. The chain uses TRBV29-1 and TRBJ1-1; the D is unclear. Trimming left V 5 bases short and J 4 bases short, with 5 bases between. CDR3 length: 10 amino acids. Per the germline V gene, CDR1 is SQVTM and CDR2 is ANQGSEA. CDR3 nucleotides: TGCAGCGTTAGCCGCACTGAAGCTTTCTTT. It is translated as CSVSRTEAFF.

There are many counts of this clonotype. The chain combines TRBV3-1 with TRBJ2-2, with D hard to call. CDR3 length equals 13 residues. V gave up 2 bases and J gave up 7 bases, with 8 bases separating them. Germline-derived CDR1 and CDR2 are LGHDT and YNNKEL (reference sequence). The CDR3 DNA is TGTGCCAGCAGCCAATCCTTTAACGGGGAGCTGTTTTTT. Its translation: CASSQSFNGELFF.

This clonotype was seen only a few times. The V gene is TRBV12-5, the J gene TRBJ1-1; TRBD1 matches 10 bases. CDR1 is LGHNT, CDR2 FRNRAP, per germline. The CDR3 loop spans 15 amino acids. Trimming removed 5 bases from V and 0 bases from J; junction bases left unmatched: 3. CDR3 in amino acids: CASGKGQGVNTEAFF. DNA of the CDR3: TGTGCTAGTGGTAAAGGACAGGGGGTGAACACTGAAGCTTTCTTT.

This clonotype turned up a few times. The rearrangement uses TRBV28 and TRBJ2-5; 10 nucleotides align to TRBD2. Looked up from germline, CDR1 is MDHEN and CDR2 is SYDVKM. The CDR3 consists of 14 residues. The ends lost 8 bases at V and 0 bases at J; junction bases unmatched: 3. CDR3 coding DNA: TGTGCCAGCCTACTAGCGGGGTACCAAGAGACCCAGTACTTC. This codes for CASLLAGYQETQYF. The full variable domain, rest sourced from reference TRBV28 and TRBJ2-5, is DVKVTQSSRYLVKRTGEKVFLECVQDMDHENMFWYRQDPGLGLRLIYFSYDVKMKEKGDIPEGYSVSREKKERFSLILESASTNQTSMYLCASLLAGYQETQYFGPGTRLLVL.

This chain uses TRBV24-1 with TRBJ2-3; D unresolved. In germline, CDR1 is KGHDR, CDR2 SFDVKD. This CDR3 has 16 amino acids. V dropped 4 bases and J dropped 0 bases, with 13 bases sitting between them. CDR3 DNA sequence: TGTGCCACCAGTGACAAGGCAGGTCCTAGCACAGATACGCAGTATTTT. It encodes CATSDKAGPSTDTQYF.

The chain links TRBV7-9 to TRBJ1-5; no clear D. Germline CDR1 is SEHNR and CDR2 is FQNEAQ (reference sequence). The CDR3 is made up of 12 amino acids. Trimming left V 4 bases short and J 4 bases short, with 5 bases between. Here the CDR3 DNA reads TGTGCCAGCAGCTCCGTTAATCAGCCCCAGCATTTT. Translating it yields CASSSVNQPQHF.

This clonotype was detected once. V and J are TRBV12-3 or TRBV12-4 and TRBJ2-5; TRBD2 might be the D (6 bases). Trimming removed 0 bases from V and 1 base from J, with 9 bases in between. CDR3 length equals 15 residues. The DNA of the CDR3 is TGTGCCAGCAGTTTAGCGCTCGGGGGCCAAGAGACCCAGTACTTC. It codes for CASSLALGGQETQYF.

Only a few counts were recorded for this clonotype. The chain employs TRBV6-5 and TRBJ2-1; D gene unclear. Germline V gene data show CDR1 as MNHEY and CDR2 as SVGAGI. The CDR3 consists of 15 residues. V dropped 2 bases and J dropped 0 bases, with 8 bases sitting between them. The CDR3: CASSYGPRSYNEQFF. The CDR3 DNA sequence: TGTGCCAGCAGTTACGGGCCCCGCTCCTACAATGAGCAGTTCTTC.

The chain links TRBV27 to TRBJ2-3, with D possibly TRBD2 on 7 matching bases. In germline, CDR1 is MNHEY, CDR2 SMNVEV (reference sequence). The CDR3 runs to 19 residues. The ends were cut back, 1 base at V and 6 bases at J, with 26 bases in the middle. CDR3 sequence reads: CASSLFGGVPGATLDTQYF. CDR3 nucleotide sequence: TGTGCCAGCAGTTTATTTGGGGGGGTTCCGGGGGCCACATTGGATACGCAGTATTTT.

This clonotype was counted between two and nine times. The chain combines TRBV11-2 with TRBJ2-2, with 8 bases aligning to TRBD2. CDR3 length: 16 amino acids. V dropped 2 bases and J dropped 6; count of bases not matched to a gene: 8. Per germline, CDR1 SGHAT and CDR2 FQNNGV. CDR3: CASSLHGGAISGELFF. The CDR3 nucleotides are TGTGCCAGCAGCTTACACGGGGGGGCAATATCCGGGGAGCTGTTTTTT. The variable domain in full, completed from reference TRBV11-2 and TRBJ2-2, reads EAGVAQSPRYKIIEKRQSVAFWCNPISGHATLYWYQQILGQGPKLLIQFQNNGVVDDSQLPKDRFSAERLKGVDSTLKIQPAKLEDSAVYLCASSLHGGAISGELFFGEGSRLTVL.

This clonotype has only a few counts. V usage is TRBV4-2 and J usage is TRBJ2-5; 8 bases agree with TRBD2. CDR3 length: 18 amino acids. The V gene's germline CDR1 is LGHNA and CDR2 YNFKEQ. Trimming removed 2 bases from V and 1 base from J; junction bases left unmatched: 12. This chain's CDR3 is CASSQPGELADPQETQYF. The CDR3 region has the DNA TGTGCCAGCAGCCAACCTGGGGAACTAGCGGATCCCCAAGAGACCCAGTACTTC.

The rearrangement links TRBV5-1 to TRBJ2-7; D may match TRBD1 or TRBD2 (5 bases each). Germline CDR1 and CDR2: SGHRS and YFSETQ. The ends were cut back, 3 bases at V and 3 bases at J, with 10 bases in the middle. This CDR3 has 13 amino acids. The CDR3 loop is CASSSGALYEQYF. CDR3 in DNA: TGCGCCAGCAGCTCCGGGGCTCTCTACGAGCAGTACTTC.

The rearrangement joins TRBV5-1 to TRBJ2-5; D perhaps matches TRBD1 (6 bases). Looked up from germline, CDR1 is SGHRS and CDR2 is YFSETQ. The CDR3 is 13 amino acids. Trimming took off 2 bases at V and 3 bases at J, with 8 bases between the two ends. The chain's CDR3 is CASSLYREETQYF. CDR3 nucleotides: TGCGCCAGCAGCTTATACAGGGAAGAGACCCAGTACTTC.

This clonotype appeared many times. The rearrangement joins TRBV5-1 to TRBJ2-1; weak D call: TRBD1 (5 bases). V was pared by 0 bases and J by 0 bases, with 16 bases between. Germline V gene sequence: CDR1 SGHRS, CDR2 YFSETQ. The CDR3 runs 18 residues. This CDR3 reads CASSLDHRTRSSYNEQFF. The CDR3 bases are TGCGCCAGCAGCTTGGACCATCGGACAAGGAGCTCCTACAATGAGCAGTTCTTC.

This clonotype was detected a few times. The chain combines TRBV10-3 with TRBJ2-7, with no clear D. V was clipped by 0 bases and J by 0 bases, with 3 bases between them. Germline loops: CDR1 ENHRY, CDR2 SYGVKD. This CDR3 comprises 13 residues. CDR3 DNA: TGTGCCATCAGTGAGTCCGGCTCCTACGAGCAGTACTTC. Translation gives CAISESGSYEQYF.

The chain joins TRBV20-1 to TRBJ2-7; D uncertain. V was pared by 5 bases and J by 3 bases, with 14 bases between. Germline V gene sequence: CDR1 DFQATT, CDR2 SNEGSKA (reference sequence). The CDR3 length is 13 residues. CDR3 amino acids: CSAPGRENYEQYF. As DNA, the CDR3 is TGCAGTGCTCCGGGTAGAGAAAACTACGAGCAGTACTTC.

This clonotype was observed at least ten times. The rearrangement links TRBV12-3 or TRBV12-4 to TRBJ2-5, with D perhaps matching TRBD1 or TRBD2 (5 bases each). Trimming shortened V by 5 bases and J by 2 bases, and 9 bases separated the two germline ends. The CDR3 length is 13 residues. The CDR3 DNA reads TGTGCCAGCAGTCGGGACCAACAAGAGACCCAGTACTTC. Translating it yields CASSRDQQETQYF.

This clonotype has a handful of counts. V is TRBV7-2 and J is TRBJ2-2; TRBD2 aligns across 7 bases. The CDR3 length is 17 residues. CDR1 is SGHTA, CDR2 FQGNSA, per germline. Germline trimming cut 0 bases from V and 0 bases from J; bases unmatched to any gene: 4. The DNA of the CDR3 is TGTGCCAGCAGCTTAGCCCCGGGACTACCGAACACCGGGGAGCTGTTTTTT. As protein: CASSLAPGLPNTGELFF.

The sample holds a few counts of this clonotype. This chain connects TRBV15 to TRBJ2-1, with 15 bases fitting TRBD2. Losses at the gene ends were 0 bases for V and 3 bases for J; bases not matched to a gene: 12. This CDR3 region has 21 residues. Per the germline V gene, CDR1 is LNHNV and CDR2 is YYDKDF (reference sequence). In nucleotides, the CDR3 is TGTGCCACCAGCAGAGAAACCGGGACTAGCGGGGGGCGCCTATTCTACAATGAGCAGTTCTTC. Translation gives CATSRETGTSGGRLFYNEQFF. Using reference TRBV15 and TRBJ2-1 for the parts outside the CDR3, the full variable domain is DAMVIQNPRYQVTQFGKPVTLSCSQTLNHNVMYWYQQKSSQAPKLLFHYYDKDFNNEADTPDNFQSRRPNTSFCFLDIRSPGLGDTAMYLCATSRETGTSGGRLFYNEQFFGPGTRLTVL.